The source of this TCR beta chain is a study of blood T cells in healthy people across ages. A word on this clonotype: Its antigen is not identified.

Germline CDR1 is DFQATT and CDR2 is SNEGSKA (reference sequence). CDR3 length equals 13 residues. Trimming pared 6 bases from V and 7 bases from J, leaving 18 bases between. The authors ran a second PCR of about 7 to 11 cycles using a sample-barcoded 5' primer and a J-beta primer mix. Using its own MiXCR run on the 5' RACE reads, TCRdb lists one record per CDR3 protein. This sample has around 1.1 million distinct CDR3 sequences, with 35% to 40% found just once. General observations from the study: Unknown CMV status may confound age-related changes in expanded clones.

This receptor was obtained from a man between 18 and 29 years old in good health. The gene calls are TRBV20-1 and TRBJ2-5; D is undetermined. The sequenced sample consisted of blood. DNA of the CDR3: TGCAGTGCCACCACGATACTCAAAGGGACCCAGTACTTC. Its protein is CSATTILKGTQYF.